The subject of this entry is one TCR beta chain. Its antigen is not identified. This record comes from a study of T cells expressing NK-cell markers. Regarding the study as a whole: NKG2C+ dominant clonotype frequencies in 6 or 7 donors were roughly 1.0-7.5% of CD8+ T cells. The CD3+CD56-NKG2C+ fraction of several donors was also led by these clonotypes.

TCRdb reprocessed the 5' RACE reads, keeping one entry per CDR3 protein, no DNA. Across over 200,000 distinct CDR3 sequences, the top ten clones capture about 0.4% of the sample. Germline V gene data show CDR1 as DFQATT and CDR2 as SNEGSKA (reference sequence). This CDR3 contains 13 residues. This TCR was recovered from a man aged 18 to 29 in good health. Sequences were obtained from blood T cells: a sorted CD56 or NKG2C T cell subset, CD4+ or CD8+ T cells, or bulk PBMC T cells (not recorded which). This chain joins TRBV20-1 and TRBJ2-7; TCRdb picks TRBD2, but there is no DNA to check that call. CDR3 amino acids: CSAARRANYEQYF.